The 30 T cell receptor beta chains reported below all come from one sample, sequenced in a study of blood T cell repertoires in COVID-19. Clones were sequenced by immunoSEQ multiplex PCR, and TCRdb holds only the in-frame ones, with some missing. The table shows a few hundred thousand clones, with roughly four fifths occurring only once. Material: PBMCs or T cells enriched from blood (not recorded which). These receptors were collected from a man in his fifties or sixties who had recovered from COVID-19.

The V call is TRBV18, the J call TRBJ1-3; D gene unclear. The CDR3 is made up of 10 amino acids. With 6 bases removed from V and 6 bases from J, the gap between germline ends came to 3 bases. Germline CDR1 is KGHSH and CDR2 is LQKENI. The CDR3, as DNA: TGTGCCAGCTCCCAAAACACCATATATTTT. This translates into CASSQNTIYF. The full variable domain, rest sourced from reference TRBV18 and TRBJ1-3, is NAGVMQNPRHLVRRRGQEARLRCSPMKGHSHVYWYRQLPEEGLKFMVYLQKENIIDESGMPKERFSAEFPKEGPSILRIQQVVRGDSAAYFCASSQNTIYFGEGSWLTVV.

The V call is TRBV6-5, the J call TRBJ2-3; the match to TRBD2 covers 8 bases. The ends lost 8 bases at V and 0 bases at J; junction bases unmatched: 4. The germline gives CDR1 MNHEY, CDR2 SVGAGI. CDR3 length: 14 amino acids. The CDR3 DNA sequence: TGTGCCAGCGACGGGGGGGAAAGCACAGATACGCAGTATTTT. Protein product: CASDGGESTDTQYF.

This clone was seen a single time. In nucleotides, the CDR3 is TGCGCCAGCAAAGAGGGAGGAGGCTCTGGAAACACCATATATTTT. It encodes CASKEGGGSGNTIYF. The chain has TRBV5-1 and TRBJ1-3; D remains ambiguous. This CDR3 has 15 residues. Trimming removed 6 bases from V and 0 bases from J, with 13 bases in between. CDR1 is SGHRS and CDR2 is YFSETQ in the germline V gene.

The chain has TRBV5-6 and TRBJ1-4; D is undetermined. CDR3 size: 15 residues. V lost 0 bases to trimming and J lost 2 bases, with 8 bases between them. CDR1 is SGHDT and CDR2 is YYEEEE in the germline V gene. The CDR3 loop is CASSLAGETNEKLFF. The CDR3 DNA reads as TGTGCCAGCAGCTTGGCCGGGGAGACTAATGAAAAACTGTTTTTT.

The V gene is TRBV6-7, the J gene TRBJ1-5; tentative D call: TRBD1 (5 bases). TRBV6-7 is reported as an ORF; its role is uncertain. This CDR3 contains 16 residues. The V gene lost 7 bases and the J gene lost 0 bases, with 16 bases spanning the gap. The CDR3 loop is CASNHPGLYSNQPQHF. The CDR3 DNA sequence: TGTGCCAGCAATCATCCAGGGCTTTATAGCAATCAGCCCCAGCATTTT.

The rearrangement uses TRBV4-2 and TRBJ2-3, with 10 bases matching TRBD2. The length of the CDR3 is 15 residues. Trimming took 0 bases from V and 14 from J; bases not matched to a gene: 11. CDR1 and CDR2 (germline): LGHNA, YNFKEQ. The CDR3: CASSQELAGAGSLYF. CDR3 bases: TGTGCCAGCAGCCAAGAGCTAGCGGGAGCTGGAAGTCTGTATTTT.

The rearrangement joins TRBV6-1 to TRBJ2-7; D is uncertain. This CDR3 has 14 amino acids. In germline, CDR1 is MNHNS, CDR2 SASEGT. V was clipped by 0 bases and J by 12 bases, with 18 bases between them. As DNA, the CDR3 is TGTGCCAGCAGTGAAGCCGGAGCCCCCGGCCGTCCGTACTTC. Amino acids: CASSEAGAPGRPYF.

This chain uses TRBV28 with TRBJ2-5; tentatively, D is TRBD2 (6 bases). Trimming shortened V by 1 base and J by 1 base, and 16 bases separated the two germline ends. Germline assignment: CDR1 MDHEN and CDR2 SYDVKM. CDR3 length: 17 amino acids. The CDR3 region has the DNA TGTGCCAGCAGTTTATATGGTCGGTGGGGGGTCCAAGAGACCCAGTACTTC. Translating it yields CASSLYGRWGVQETQYF.

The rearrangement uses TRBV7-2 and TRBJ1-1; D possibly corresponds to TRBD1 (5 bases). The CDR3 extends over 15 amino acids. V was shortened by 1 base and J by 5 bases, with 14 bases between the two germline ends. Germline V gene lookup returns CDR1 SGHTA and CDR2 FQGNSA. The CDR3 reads CASSLDTGLGTEAFF. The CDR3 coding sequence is TGTGCCAGCAGCTTAGATACGGGACTGGGGACTGAAGCTTTCTTT. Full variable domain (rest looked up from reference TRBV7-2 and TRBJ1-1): GAGVSQSPSNKVTEKGKDVELRCDPISGHTALYWYRQSLGQGLEFLIYFQGNSAPDKSGLPSDRFSAERTGGSVSTLTIQRTQQEDSAVYLCASSLDTGLGTEAFFGQGTRLTVV.

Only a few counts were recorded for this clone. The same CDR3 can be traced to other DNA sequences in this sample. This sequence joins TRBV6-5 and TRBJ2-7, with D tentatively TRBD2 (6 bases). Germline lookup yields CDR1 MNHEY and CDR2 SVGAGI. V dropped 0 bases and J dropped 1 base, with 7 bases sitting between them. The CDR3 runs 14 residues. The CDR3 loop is CASSYSGGSYEQYF. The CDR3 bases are TGTGCCAGCAGTTACTCAGGAGGGTCCTACGAGCAGTACTTC.

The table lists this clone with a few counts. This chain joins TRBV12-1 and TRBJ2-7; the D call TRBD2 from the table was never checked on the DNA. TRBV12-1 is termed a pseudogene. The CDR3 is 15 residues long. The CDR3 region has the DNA TGTGCCAGCAGCCCTTTTCCCCTCCGGAGGAACGAGCAGTACTTC. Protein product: CASSPFPLRRNEQYF.

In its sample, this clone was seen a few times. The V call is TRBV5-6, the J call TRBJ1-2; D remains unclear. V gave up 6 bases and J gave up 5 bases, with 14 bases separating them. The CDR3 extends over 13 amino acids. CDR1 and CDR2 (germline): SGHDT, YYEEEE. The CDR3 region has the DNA TGTGCCAGCACCATGTCAGGAACTTATGGCTACACCTTC. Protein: CASTMSGTYGYTF.

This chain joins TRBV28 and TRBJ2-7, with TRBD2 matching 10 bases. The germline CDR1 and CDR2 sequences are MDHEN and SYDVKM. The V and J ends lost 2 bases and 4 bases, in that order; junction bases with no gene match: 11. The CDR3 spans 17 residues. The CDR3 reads CASSLILQREGRYEQYF. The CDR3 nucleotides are TGTGCCAGCAGTTTAATTCTGCAGCGGGAGGGCAGGTACGAGCAGTACTTC. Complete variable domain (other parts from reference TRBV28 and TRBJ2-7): DVKVTQSSRYLVKRTGEKVFLECVQDMDHENMFWYRQDPGLGLRLIYFSYDVKMKEKGDIPEGYSVSREKKERFSLILESASTNQTSMYLCASSLILQREGRYEQYFGPGTRLTVT.

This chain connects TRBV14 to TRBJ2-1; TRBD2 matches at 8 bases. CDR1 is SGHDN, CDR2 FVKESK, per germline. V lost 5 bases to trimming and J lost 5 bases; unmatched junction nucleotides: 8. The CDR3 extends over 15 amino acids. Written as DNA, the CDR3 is TGTGCCAGCAGCTCTACAGCGGGGGAGAACAATGAGCAGTTCTTC. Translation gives CASSSTAGENNEQFF.

CDR3 amino acids: CASSPLVTGTDGYTF. The CDR3 nucleotides read TGTGCCAGCAGCCCACTCGTAACAGGGACCGATGGCTACACCTTC. The V gene is TRBV7-8, the J gene TRBJ1-2; possibly TRBD1 for D (6 bases). Looked up from germline, CDR1 is SGHVS and CDR2 is FQNEAQ. V shed 5 bases and J shed 6 bases, with 19 bases lying between them. The CDR3 sequence is 15 residues long.

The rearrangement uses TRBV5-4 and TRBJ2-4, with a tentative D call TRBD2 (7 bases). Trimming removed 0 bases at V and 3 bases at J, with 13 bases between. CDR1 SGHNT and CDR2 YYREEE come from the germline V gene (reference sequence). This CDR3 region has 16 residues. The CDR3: CASSLGVGGDKNIQYF. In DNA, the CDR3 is TGTGCCAGCAGCTTGGGGGTAGGGGGGGACAAAAACATTCAGTACTTC. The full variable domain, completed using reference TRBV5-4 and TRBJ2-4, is ETGVTQSPTHLIKTRGQQVTLRCSSQSGHNTVSWYQQALGQGPQFIFQYYREEENGRGNFPPRFSGLQFPNYSSELNVNALELDDSALYLCASSLGVGGDKNIQYFGAGTRLSVL.

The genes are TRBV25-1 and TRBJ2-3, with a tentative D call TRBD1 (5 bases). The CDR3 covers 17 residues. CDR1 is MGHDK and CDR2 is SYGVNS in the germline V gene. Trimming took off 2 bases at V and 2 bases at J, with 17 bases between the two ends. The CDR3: CASSEPLQGRYTDTQYF. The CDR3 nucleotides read TGTGCCAGCAGTGAACCTCTTCAGGGTCGTTACACAGATACGCAGTATTTT.

The CDR3 DNA sequence: TGTGCCAGCAGTTTAGCCCAGTACTCCTACGAGCAGTACTTC. As protein: CASSLAQYSYEQYF. The chain recombines TRBV6-5 with TRBJ2-7; unclear D gene. Germline CDR1 MNHEY, CDR2 SVGAGI. Between the trimmed V and J ends, which lost 4 bases and 0 bases, there was a span of 10 bases. The CDR3 length is 14 residues.

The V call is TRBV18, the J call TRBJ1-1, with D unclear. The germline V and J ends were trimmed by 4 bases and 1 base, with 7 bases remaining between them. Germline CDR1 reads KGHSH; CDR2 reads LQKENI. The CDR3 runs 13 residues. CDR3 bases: TGTGCCAGCTCACTTTCAGAGAACACTGAAGCTTTCTTT. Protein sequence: CASSLSENTEAFF.

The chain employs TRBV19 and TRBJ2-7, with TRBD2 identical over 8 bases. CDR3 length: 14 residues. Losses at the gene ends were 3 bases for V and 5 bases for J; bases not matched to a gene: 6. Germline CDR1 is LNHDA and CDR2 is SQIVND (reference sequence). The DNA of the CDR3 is TGTGCCAGTAGTATGGGACTAGTGGGGCACGAGCAGTACTTC. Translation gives CASSMGLVGHEQYF. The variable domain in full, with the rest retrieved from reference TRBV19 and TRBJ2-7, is DGGITQSPKYLFRKEGQNVTLSCEQNLNHDAMYWYRQDPGQGLRLIYYSQIVNDFQKGDIAEGYSVSREKKESFPLTVTSAQKNPTAFYLCASSMGLVGHEQYFGPGTRLTVT.

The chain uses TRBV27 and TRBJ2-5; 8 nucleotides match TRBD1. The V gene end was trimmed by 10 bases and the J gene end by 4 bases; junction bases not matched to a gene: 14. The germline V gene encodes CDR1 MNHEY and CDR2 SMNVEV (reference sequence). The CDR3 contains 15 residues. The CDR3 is CATRDARGRGETQYF. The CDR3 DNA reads TGTGCCACCAGAGACGCCAGGGGGCGGGGAGAGACCCAGTACTTC.

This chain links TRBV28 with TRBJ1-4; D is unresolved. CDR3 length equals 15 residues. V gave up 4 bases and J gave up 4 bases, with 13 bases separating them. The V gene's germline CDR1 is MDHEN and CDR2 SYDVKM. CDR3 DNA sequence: TGTGCCAGCAGTTCCCTAGTCCTAATTAATGAAAAACTGTTTTTT. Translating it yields CASSSLVLINEKLFF.

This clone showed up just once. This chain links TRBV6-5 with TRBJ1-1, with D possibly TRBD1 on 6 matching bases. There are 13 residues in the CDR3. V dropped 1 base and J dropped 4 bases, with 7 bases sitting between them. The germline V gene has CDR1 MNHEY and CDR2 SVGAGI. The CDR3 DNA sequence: TGTGCCAGCAGTTACTTGGACAGCACTGAAGCTTTCTTT. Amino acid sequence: CASSYLDSTEAFF.

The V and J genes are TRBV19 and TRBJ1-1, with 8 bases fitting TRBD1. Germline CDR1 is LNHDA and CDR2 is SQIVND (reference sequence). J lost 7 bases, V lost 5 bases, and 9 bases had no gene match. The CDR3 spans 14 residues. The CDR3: CASSVNTGTGEAFF. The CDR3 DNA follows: TGTGCCAGTAGTGTAAACACCGGGACAGGTGAAGCTTTCTTT.

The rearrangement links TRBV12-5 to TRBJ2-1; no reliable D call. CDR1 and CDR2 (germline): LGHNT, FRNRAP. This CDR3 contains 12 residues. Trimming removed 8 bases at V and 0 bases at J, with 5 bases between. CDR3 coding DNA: TGTGCTAGTAGACACTCCTACAATGAGCAGTTCTTC. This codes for CASRHSYNEQFF.

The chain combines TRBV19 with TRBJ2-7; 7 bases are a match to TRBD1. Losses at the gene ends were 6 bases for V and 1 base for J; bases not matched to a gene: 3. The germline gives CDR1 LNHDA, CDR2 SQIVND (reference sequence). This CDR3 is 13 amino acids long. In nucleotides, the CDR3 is TGTGCCAGTAGCCCACAGGGGTCCTACGAGCAGTACTTC. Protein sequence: CASSPQGSYEQYF.

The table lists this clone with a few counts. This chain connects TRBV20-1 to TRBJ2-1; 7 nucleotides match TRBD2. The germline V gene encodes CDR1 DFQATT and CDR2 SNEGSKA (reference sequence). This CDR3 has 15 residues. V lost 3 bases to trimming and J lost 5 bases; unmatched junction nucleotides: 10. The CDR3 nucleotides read TGCAGTGCTAGTTGGGGGAGCCGGGGGGACAATGAGCAGTTCTTC. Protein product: CSASWGSRGDNEQFF.

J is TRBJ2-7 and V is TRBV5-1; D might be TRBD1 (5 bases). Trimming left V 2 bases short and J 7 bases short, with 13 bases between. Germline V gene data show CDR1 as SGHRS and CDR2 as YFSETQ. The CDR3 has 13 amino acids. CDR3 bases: TGCGCCAGCAGCTTCGGCCAGGGTCTGGAGCAGTACTTC. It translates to CASSFGQGLEQYF. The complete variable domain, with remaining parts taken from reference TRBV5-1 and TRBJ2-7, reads KAGVTQTPRYLIKTRGQQVTLSCSPISGHRSVSWYQQTPGQGLQFLFEYFSETQRNKGNFPGRFSGRQFSNSRSEMNVSTLELGDSALYLCASSFGQGLEQYFGPGTRLTVT.

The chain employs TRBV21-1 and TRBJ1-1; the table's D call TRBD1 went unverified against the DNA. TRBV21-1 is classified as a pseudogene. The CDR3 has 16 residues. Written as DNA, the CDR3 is TGTCCAAATCATTCGAGGGGGAAACCTATGAACACTGAAGCTTTCTTT. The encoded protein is CPNHSRGKPMNTEAFF.

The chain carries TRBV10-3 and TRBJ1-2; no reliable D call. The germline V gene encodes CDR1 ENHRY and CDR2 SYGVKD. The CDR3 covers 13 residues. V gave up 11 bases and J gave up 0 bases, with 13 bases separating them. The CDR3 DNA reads TGTGCCTCCCACGACACACCTAACTATGGCTACACCTTC. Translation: CASHDTPNYGYTF.